The 21 T cell receptor beta chains in this list originate from one sample, sequenced in a study of shared clonotypes between healthy human individuals. Here immunoSEQ multiplex PCR was the method, and the copy in TCRdb shows in-frame clones only, minus some. The sample shows over 400,000 clones, approximately 80% of them seen only once. Sequenced material: PBMCs. All receptors come from a middle-aged woman in good health. Some clones in this sample may be carry-over from other donors' samples.

This clone showed up just a few times. The chain joins TRBV2 to TRBJ1-1; no firm D call. Germline CDR1 reads SNHLY; CDR2 reads FYNNEI. The CDR3 length is 13 residues. V dropped 7 bases and J dropped 1 base, with 10 bases sitting between them. CDR3 sequence: CASMSLGNTEAFF. The CDR3 coding sequence is TGTGCCAGCATGAGCCTGGGGAACACTGAAGCTTTCTTT. Filled out from reference TRBV2 and TRBJ1-1, the complete variable domain reads EPEVTQTPSHQVTQMGQEVILRCVPISNHLYFYWYRQILGQKVEFLVSFYNNEISEKSEIFDDQFSVERPDGSNFTLKIRSTKLEDSAMYFCASMSLGNTEAFFGQGTRLTVV.

The chain uses TRBV4-1 and TRBJ2-2; a weak D match, TRBD1 (6 bases). The CDR3 is made up of 17 amino acids. Germline CDR1 MGHRA, CDR2 YSYEKL. V lost 2 bases and J 0 bases, leaving 13 bases between the germline ends. The CDR3 DNA is TGCGCCAGCAGCCAAACCAGGGGATTATCGAACACCGGGGAGCTGTTTTTT. This translates into CASSQTRGLSNTGELFF.

The chain carries TRBV5-1 and TRBJ2-5; D remains unclear. The J call may not be correct, given that the DNA end is closer to TRBJ2-7. This CDR3 region has 14 residues. The germline V gene has CDR1 SGHRS and CDR2 YFSETQ. CDR3 in DNA: TGCGCCAGCAGCTCCACCTTCCCCCCCTACGAGCAGTACTTC. Residues: CASSSTFPPYEQYF.

The chain employs TRBV7-2 and TRBJ1-2; maybe TRBD1 (5 bases). The CDR3 spans 13 residues. Between the trimmed V and J ends, which lost 3 bases and 7 bases, there was a span of 12 bases. Germline values: CDR1 SGHTA, CDR2 FQGNSA. CDR3: CASSFGGVSGYTF. In DNA form, the CDR3 reads TGTGCCAGCAGCTTCGGAGGGGTGAGTGGCTACACCTTC.

This clone was found a few times. J is TRBJ1-4 and V is TRBV18; 7 nucleotides agree with TRBD1. The CDR3 spans 14 residues. V lost 6 bases to trimming and J lost 8 bases; unmatched junction nucleotides: 9. Germline V lookup: CDR1 KGHSH, CDR2 LQKENI. CDR3 region: CASSQNPGQEKLFF. The CDR3 bases are TGTGCCAGCTCGCAAAACCCGGGACAGGAAAAACTGTTTTTT. The whole variable domain, filled in from reference TRBV18 and TRBJ1-4, reads NAGVMQNPRHLVRRRGQEARLRCSPMKGHSHVYWYRQLPEEGLKFMVYLQKENIIDESGMPKERFSAEFPKEGPSILRIQQVVRGDSAAYFCASSQNPGQEKLFFGSGTQLSVL.

V and J are TRBV7-6 and TRBJ2-1; 9 bases agree with TRBD1. Per the germline V gene, CDR1 is SGHVS and CDR2 is FNYEAQ. The CDR3 consists of 14 residues. The V and J ends lost 2 bases and 5 bases, in that order; junction bases with no gene match: 1. The CDR3 nucleotides read TGTGCCAGCAGCTTACGGGACAGGGACAATGAGCAGTTCTTC. It encodes CASSLRDRDNEQFF.

This clone was observed at least ten times. CDR3 in amino acids: CASSLVTSSTLVDTQYF. The CDR3 nucleotides are TGTGCCAGCAGCTTAGTAACTAGCTCCACGTTAGTAGATACGCAGTATTTT. The V call is TRBV7-9, the J call TRBJ2-3, with D possibly being TRBD2 (6 bases). Germline V lookup: CDR1 SEHNR, CDR2 FQNEAQ (reference sequence). V lost 1 base and J 5 bases, leaving 19 bases between the germline ends. The CDR3 loop spans 17 amino acids.

This clone was counted between two and nine times. The chain employs TRBV10-3 and TRBJ1-1; no definite D call. Germline V lookup: CDR1 ENHRY, CDR2 SYGVKD. The CDR3 is 13 amino acids. The ends were cut back, 2 bases at V and 0 bases at J, with 4 bases in the middle. CDR3 nucleotides: TGTGCCATCAGTGAGGGGATGAACACTGAAGCTTTCTTT. Translated, it gives CAISEGMNTEAFF.

This CDR3 is CATSGKFGFLAGSQETQYF. CDR3 DNA: TGTGCCACCAGCGGCAAGTTTGGGTTTCTAGCGGGATCCCAAGAGACCCAGTACTTC. This chain links TRBV15 with TRBJ2-5, with 9 bases matching TRBD2. Trimming cost V 5 bases and J 1 base; bases outside gene matches: 17. Germline V CDR1 and CDR2: LNHNV, YYDKDF (reference sequence). This CDR3 spans 19 amino acids.

The chain recombines TRBV2 with TRBJ2-7, with 7 bases lining up with TRBD1. Germline V CDR1 and CDR2: SNHLY, FYNNEI. V lost 4 bases to trimming and J lost 7 bases; unmatched junction nucleotides: 7. CDR3 length: 13 amino acids. The CDR3 nucleotides read TGTGCCAGCAGTGGACAGGGTTCGGGGGAGCAGTACTTC. Amino acids: CASSGQGSGEQYF. Using reference TRBV2 and TRBJ2-7 for the parts outside the CDR3, the full variable domain is EPEVTQTPSHQVTQMGQEVILRCVPISNHLYFYWYRQILGQKVEFLVSFYNNEISEKSEIFDDQFSVERPDGSNFTLKIRSTKLEDSAMYFCASSGQGSGEQYFGPGTRLTVT.

This chain joins TRBV5-1 and TRBJ1-1, with D tentatively TRBD1 (5 bases). V dropped 2 bases and J dropped 8 bases, with 13 bases sitting between them. Germline V gives CDR1 SGHRS, CDR2 YFSETQ. CDR3 size: 13 residues. In DNA, the CDR3 is TGCGCCAGCAGCTTCAATAGTGGACAAGAAGCTTTCTTT. It codes for CASSFNSGQEAFF.

DNA for the CDR3: TGTGCCAGCAGTTACCAGGTGGGAGAGACCCAGTACTTC. It yields the protein CASSYQVGETQYF. The chain has TRBV6-5 and TRBJ2-5; D remains unclear. Germline CDR1 and CDR2: MNHEY and SVGAGI. The CDR3 covers 13 residues. V shed 2 bases and J shed 4 bases, with 8 bases lying between them.

This chain links TRBV20-1 with TRBJ2-1; D might be TRBD2 (5 bases). CDR1 is DFQATT and CDR2 is SNEGSKA in the germline V gene (reference sequence). The CDR3 is 11 residues long. The V end was cut by 2 bases, the J end by 14 bases, with 13 bases between. The CDR3: CSARSSLAKFF. CDR3 DNA sequence: TGCAGTGCTAGAAGTAGCCTAGCCAAGTTCTTC.

In regard to this clone: Since a far larger clone is one base different, this is likely a read error. The same CDR3 can be traced to other DNA sequences in this sample. The gene calls are TRBV5-6 and TRBJ1-5, with D perhaps matching TRBD1 (6 bases). This CDR3 comprises 16 residues. The V gene's germline CDR1 is SGHDT and CDR2 YYEEEE. CDR3 sequence: CASSFTGAGVIQPQHF. The CDR3 coding sequence is TGTGCCAGCAGCTTCACCGGCGCAGGGGTTATTCAGCCCCAACATTTT.

The chain is built from TRBV13 and TRBJ1-3, with a weak D call TRBD1 (6 bases). Trimming left V 6 bases short and J 0 bases short, with 18 bases between. The CDR3 consists of 17 residues. CDR1 PRHDT and CDR2 FYEKMQ come from the germline V gene (reference sequence). As DNA, the CDR3 is TGTGCCAGCAGTCCATCCACAGGGCCCTACTCTGGAAACACCATATATTTT. Encoded protein: CASSPSTGPYSGNTIYF.

The chain couples TRBV4-3 to TRBJ2-7, with D possibly matching TRBD1 (5 bases). The germline V gene has CDR1 LGHNA and CDR2 YSLEER. The CDR3 has 14 residues. V lost 0 bases and J 3 bases, leaving 9 bases between the germline ends. This CDR3 is CASSQEQGFYEQYF. DNA for the CDR3: TGCGCCAGCAGCCAAGAGCAGGGTTTCTACGAGCAGTACTTC.

With regard to this clone: Other DNA sequences of this sample code for an identical CDR3. J is TRBJ1-5 and V is TRBV28; D not certain. Deletions cut 4 bases from V and 1 base from J, with 2 bases between. Looked up from germline, CDR1 is MDHEN and CDR2 is SYDVKM. This CDR3 region has 12 residues. DNA for the CDR3: TGTGCCAGCAGTTACAGCAATCAGCCCCAGCATTTT. It specifies CASSYSNQPQHF.

The sample holds a few counts of this clone. The chain employs TRBV11-2 and TRBJ2-7, with D possibly TRBD1 on 6 matching bases. Trimming took off 2 bases at V and 7 bases at J, with 12 bases between the two ends. Looked up from germline, CDR1 is SGHAT and CDR2 is FQNNGV. This CDR3 has 13 residues. In DNA, the CDR3 is TGTGCCAGCAGCTTAAACAGGGTGGGGGAGCAGTACTTC. This sequence encodes CASSLNRVGEQYF. Together with reference TRBV11-2 and TRBJ2-7, the CDR3 gives the full variable domain: EAGVAQSPRYKIIEKRQSVAFWCNPISGHATLYWYQQILGQGPKLLIQFQNNGVVDDSQLPKDRFSAERLKGVDSTLKIQPAKLEDSAVYLCASSLNRVGEQYFGPGTRLTVT.

The V and J genes are TRBV29-1 and TRBJ1-4, with D possibly being TRBD1 (5 bases). This CDR3 has 12 residues. CDR1 SQVTM and CDR2 ANQGSEA come from the germline V gene. The V end lost 5 bases, the J end lost 4 bases, and 8 bases lay between the germline ends. DNA for the CDR3: TGCAGCGTTCGGGGGAATAATGAAAAACTGTTTTTT. Residues: CSVRGNNEKLFF.

V and J are TRBV15 and TRBJ2-1, with 7 positions matching TRBD2. The CDR3 consists of 16 residues. V dropped 8 bases and J dropped 0; count of bases not matched to a gene: 10. Germline V gene lookup returns CDR1 LNHNV and CDR2 YYDKDF (reference sequence). The CDR3 here is CATGGGGGSSYNEQFF. The DNA for the CDR3 is TGTGCCACCGGAGGTGGAGGCGGGAGCTCCTACAATGAGCAGTTCTTC.

Comment on this clone: The junction shows a germline mismatch at one end, possibly a read error. The rearrangement links TRBV7-7 to TRBJ2-1, with 7 positions matching TRBD2. This CDR3 has 16 residues. Germline CDR1 reads SSHAT; CDR2 reads FNYEAQ (reference sequence). This CDR3 is CASSPRPSAGPNEQFF. The CDR3 coding sequence is TGTGCTAGCAGCCCGCGGCCGTCAGCGGGGCCCAATGAGCAGTTCTTC.